A selection of T cell receptor beta chains follows, all from one sample in a study of T-cell reconstitution after alpha-beta-depleted transplantation in children. TCRdb independently ran MiXCR on the PCR reads; one entry per CDR3 protein. This table holds about 610,000 distinct CDR3 sequences, 10% found once. Sequenced material: PBMCs from the stem cell graft donor, taken from the stem cell graft. The receptors here all came from a human donor who donated a stem cell graft to a child with acute myeloid leukemia. Both conserved end residues are part of each CDR3. Fields, in order: CDR3 length, J gene, D gene, clone size, V gene, CDR3 protein, CDR3 DNA. A D gene is named only where the DNA matches it firmly. Size tells how often a clone was seen (once, few, many) or the class of an expanded clone, and some rows leave it out.

15	TRBJ2-3	-	few	TRBV5-1	CASSLNAVGSDTQYF	TGCGCCAGCAGCTTGAATGCAGTAGGCTCAGATACGCAGTATTTT
15	TRBJ2-3	TRBD2	many	TRBV7-2	CASSFTAGKGDTQYF	TGTGCCAGCAGCTTTACAGCGGGGAAGGGAGATACGCAGTATTTT
15	TRBJ1-6	TRBD1	few	TRBV4-2	CASSETGTVNSPLHF	TGTGCCAGCAGCGAGACCGGGACAGTGAATTCACCCCTCCACTTT
15	TRBJ2-7	TRBD1	-	TRBV29-1	CSVETVGTERYEQYF	TGCAGCGTTGAGACAGTTGGGACAGAACGCTACGAGCAGTACTTC
16	TRBJ2-1	TRBD2	-	TRBV29-1	CSVSGTSGRAGNEQFF	TGCAGCGTTAGTGGGACTAGCGGGAGGGCGGGCAATGAGCAGTTCTTC
14	TRBJ2-1	-	many	TRBV6-4	CASSVQGGRGEQFF	TGTGCCAGCAGTGTACAGGGGGGGAGAGGTGAGCAGTTCTTC
15	TRBJ2-2	-	few	TRBV5-1	CASSLKGSTTGELFF	TGCGCCAGCAGCTTGAAGGGGTCGACCACCGGGGAGCTGTTTTTT
16	TRBJ2-1	TRBD1	few	TRBV11-2	CASSFTGGAFGNEQFF	TGTGCCAGCAGCTTCACAGGGGGCGCGTTCGGCAATGAGCAGTTCTTC
18	TRBJ2-5	TRBD2	-	TRBV5-1	CASSSRPLKAGGGETQYF	TGCGCCAGCAGCTCCCGTCCCCTCAAAGCGGGAGGTGGCGAGACCCAGTACTTC
15	TRBJ2-1	TRBD2	-	TRBV29-1	CSVVGLAGGYNEQFF	TGCAGCGTTGTTGGACTAGCGGGAGGATACAATGAGCAGTTCTTC
12	TRBJ2-2	TRBD2	-	TRBV3-1	CASSPGLGGLFF	TGTGCCAGCAGCCCGGGACTAGGTGGGCTGTTTTTT
15	TRBJ2-1	TRBD2	-	TRBV15	CATSRGTSGRNEQFF	TGTGCCACCAGCAGAGGGACTAGCGGGAGAAATGAGCAGTTCTTC
13	TRBJ2-4	-	-	TRBV19	CASSLREKNIQYF	TGTGCCAGTAGTCTCCGGGAAAAAAACATTCAGTACTTC
12	TRBJ2-7	-	-	TRBV7-6	CASSLGVHEQYF	TGTGCCAGCAGCTTAGGCGTGCACGAGCAGTACTTC
16	TRBJ2-2	TRBD2	few	TRBV4-3	CASSQAASGSTGELFF	TGCGCCAGCAGCCAAGCGGCTAGCGGGAGTACCGGGGAGCTGTTTTTT
15	TRBJ2-2	TRBD2	many	TRBV11-2	CASSLGLVNTGELFF	TGCGCCAGCAGCTTAGGACTAGTGAACACCGGGGAGCTGTTTTTT
17	TRBJ2-1	TRBD2	many	TRBV6-5	CASSRLAGARSYNEQFF	TGTGCCAGCAGTAGGCTAGCGGGAGCGCGGTCCTACAATGAGCAGTTCTTC
16	TRBJ2-5	-	few	TRBV7-9	CASSFWDSSNQETQYF	TGTGCCAGCAGCTTTTGGGATAGCTCTAACCAAGAGACCCAGTACTTC
15	TRBJ2-7	TRBD1	-	TRBV27	CASSGQGTGRNEQYF	TGTGCCAGCAGTGGCCAAGGGACAGGGAGGAACGAGCAGTACTTC
14	TRBJ2-3	TRBD1	few	TRBV29-1	CSVAPGTGKNTQYF	TGCAGCGTCGCCCCCGGGACAGGGAAAAATACGCAGTATTTT
12	TRBJ2-5	-	-	TRBV21-1	CASSKILATQYF	TGTGCCAGCAGCAAGATACTAGCAACCCAGTACTTC
14	TRBJ2-1	TRBD2	-	TRBV2	CASSVGLVSNEQFF	TGTGCCAGCAGTGTAGGACTAGTTTCGAATGAGCAGTTCTTC
15	TRBJ2-2	TRBD2	few	TRBV6-2/TRBV6-3	CASTRTSGAPGELFF	TGTGCCAGCACCCGGACTAGCGGGGCCCCAGGGGAGCTGTTTTTT
14	TRBJ1-1	-	-	TRBV5-1	CASREGGKNTEAFF	TGCGCCAGCAGGGAGGGGGGGAAGAACACTGAAGCTTTCTTT
11	TRBJ2-5	-	few	TRBV20-1	CSAGVLETQYF	TGCAGTGCTGGGGTTTTGGAGACCCAGTACTTC
14	TRBJ2-1	TRBD1	-	TRBV29-1	CSARDRESNYEQFF	TGCAGCGCCCGGGACAGGGAGAGCAATTATGAGCAGTTCTTC
16	TRBJ2-4	TRBD2	once	TRBV5-4	CASTEQAGDAKNIQYF	TGTGCCAGCACCGAACAAGCGGGAGATGCCAAAAACATTCAGTACTTC
14	TRBJ2-2	-	-	TRBV20-1	CSARSTVGTGELFF	TGCAGTGCTAGGTCTACGGTTGGGACCGGGGAGCTGTTTTTT
15	TRBJ2-5	-	few	TRBV7-3	CASSLRGFTQETQYF	TGTGCCAGCAGCTTAAGAGGTTTTACGCAAGAGACCCAGTACTTC
17	TRBJ1-1	-	-	TRBV21-1	CASSKVGWVHTNTEAFF	TGTGCCAGCAGCAAAGTCGGCTGGGTTCATACGAACACTGAAGCTTTCTTT
17	TRBJ1-2	TRBD1	-	TRBV19	CASSMPAGDRGPHGYTF	TGTGCCAGTAGTATGCCGGCCGGGGACAGGGGCCCACATGGCTACACCTTC
13	TRBJ2-1	TRBD1	few	TRBV20-1	CSPRDRGIVFEFF	TGCAGTCCTCGGGACAGGGGGATCGTATTTGAGTTCTTC
16	TRBJ2-4	TRBD2	-	TRBV9	CASSRGLAEKGDIQYF	TGTGCCAGCAGCAGAGGACTAGCGGAGAAGGGGGACATTCAGTACTTC
17	TRBJ2-3	-	-	TRBV5-1	CASSLYGAGTSTDTQYF	TGCGCCAGCAGCTTGTACGGCGCGGGGACAAGCACAGATACGCAGTATTTT
16	TRBJ2-1	TRBD1	-	TRBV27	CASSLYTGAGDNEQFF	TGTGCCAGCAGTTTATACACAGGGGCCGGTGACAATGAGCAGTTCTTC
12	TRBJ2-1	TRBD2	many	TRBV10-3	CAISESGLAPFF	TGTGCCATCAGTGAATCAGGACTAGCTCCGTTCTTC
15	TRBJ2-1	TRBD2	-	TRBV10-3	CAITSGAGDVNEQFF	TGTGCCATCACCTCCGGGGCGGGAGACGTCAATGAGCAGTTCTTC
13	TRBJ1-5	TRBD1	-	TRBV7-9	CASSSIYGQGQHF	TGTGCCAGCAGCTCTATCTATGGACAGGGCCAGCATTTT
18	TRBJ2-1	TRBD2	many	TRBV10-3	CAISGGEGVSPFYNEQFF	TGTGCCATCAGCGGGGGGGAAGGGGTTTCCCCGTTTTACAATGAGCAGTTCTTC
16	TRBJ2-3	TRBD2	-	TRBV3-1	CASSLRTSGATDTQYF	TGTGCCAGCAGCCTCCGGACTAGCGGGGCCACAGATACGCAGTATTTT
15	TRBJ2-5	TRBD2	-	TRBV25-1	CASSSGTRVQETQYF	TGTGCCAGCAGCTCCGGGACTAGAGTTCAAGAGACCCAGTACTTC